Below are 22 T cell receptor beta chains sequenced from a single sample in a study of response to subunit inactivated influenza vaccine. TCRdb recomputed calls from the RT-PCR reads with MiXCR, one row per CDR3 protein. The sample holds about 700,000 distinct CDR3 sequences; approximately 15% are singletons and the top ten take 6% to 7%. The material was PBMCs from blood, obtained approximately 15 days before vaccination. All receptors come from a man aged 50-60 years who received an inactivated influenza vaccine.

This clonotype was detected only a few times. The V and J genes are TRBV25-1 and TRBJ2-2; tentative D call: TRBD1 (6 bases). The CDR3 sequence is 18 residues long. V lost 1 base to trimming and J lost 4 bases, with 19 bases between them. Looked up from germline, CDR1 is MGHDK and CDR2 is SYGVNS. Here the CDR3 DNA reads TGTGCCAGCAGTGAATGGCCTAGGGCAGGGGTTGCCACCGGGGAGCTGTTTTTT. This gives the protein CASSEWPRAGVATGELFF.

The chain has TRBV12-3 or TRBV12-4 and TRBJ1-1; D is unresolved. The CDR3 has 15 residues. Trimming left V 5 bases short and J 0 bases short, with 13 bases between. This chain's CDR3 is CASSPFPEMNTEAFF. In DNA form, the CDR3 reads TGTGCCAGCAGTCCCTTCCCCGAAATGAACACTGAAGCTTTCTTT.

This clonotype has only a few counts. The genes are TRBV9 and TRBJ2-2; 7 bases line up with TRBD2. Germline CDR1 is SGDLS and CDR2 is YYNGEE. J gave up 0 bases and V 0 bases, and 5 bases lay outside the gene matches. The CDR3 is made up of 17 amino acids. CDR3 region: CASSVDVGLANTGELFF. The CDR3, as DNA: TGTGCCAGCAGCGTAGATGTAGGACTAGCGAACACCGGGGAGCTGTTTTTT.

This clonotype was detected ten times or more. DNA for the CDR3: TGTGCCAGTAGCGGACAGGTTACTGAAGCTTTCTTT. This encodes CASSGQVTEAFF. J is TRBJ1-1 and V is TRBV19, with TRBD1 matching over 7 bases. V dropped 6 bases and J dropped 5; count of bases not matched to a gene: 3. Germline V gene lookup returns CDR1 LNHDA and CDR2 SQIVND (reference sequence). The CDR3 has 12 residues.

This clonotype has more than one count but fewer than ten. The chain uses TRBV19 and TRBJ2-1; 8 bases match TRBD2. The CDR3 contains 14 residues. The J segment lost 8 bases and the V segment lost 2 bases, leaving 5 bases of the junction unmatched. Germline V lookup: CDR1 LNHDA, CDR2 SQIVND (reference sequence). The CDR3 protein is CASSITGGLHEQFF. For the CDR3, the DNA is TGTGCCAGTAGTATAACGGGAGGGCTTCATGAGCAGTTCTTC.

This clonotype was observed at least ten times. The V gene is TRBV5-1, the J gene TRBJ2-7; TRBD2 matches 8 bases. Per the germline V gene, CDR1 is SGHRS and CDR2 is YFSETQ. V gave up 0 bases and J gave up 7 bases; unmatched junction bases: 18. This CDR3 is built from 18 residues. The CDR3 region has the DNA TGCGCCAGCAGCTTGGCCATCTATTATACAAGCGGGGGCAGAGAGCAGTACTTC. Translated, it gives CASSLAIYYTSGGREQYF.

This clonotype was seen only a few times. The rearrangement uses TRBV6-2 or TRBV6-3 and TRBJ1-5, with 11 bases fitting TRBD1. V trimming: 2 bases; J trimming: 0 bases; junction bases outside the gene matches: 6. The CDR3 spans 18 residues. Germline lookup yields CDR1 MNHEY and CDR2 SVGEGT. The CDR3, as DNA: TGTGCCAGCAGTTACAAATGGACAGGGGGCTATAGCAATCAGCCCCAGCATTTT. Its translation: CASSYKWTGGYSNQPQHF.

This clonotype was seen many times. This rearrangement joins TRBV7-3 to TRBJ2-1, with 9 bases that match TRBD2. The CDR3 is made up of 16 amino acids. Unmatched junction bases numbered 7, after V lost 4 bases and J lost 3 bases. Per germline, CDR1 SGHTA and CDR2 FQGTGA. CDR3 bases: TGTGCCAGCAGCTCCTTAGCGGGAGTAGGCTACAATGAGCAGTTCTTC. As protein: CASSSLAGVGYNEQFF.

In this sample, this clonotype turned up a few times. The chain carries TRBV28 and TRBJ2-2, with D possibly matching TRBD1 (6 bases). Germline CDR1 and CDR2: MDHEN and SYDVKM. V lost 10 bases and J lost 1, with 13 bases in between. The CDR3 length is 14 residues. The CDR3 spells CAILQGGNTGELFF. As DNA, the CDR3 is TGTGCCATCCTCCAAGGGGGGAACACCGGGGAGCTGTTTTTT.

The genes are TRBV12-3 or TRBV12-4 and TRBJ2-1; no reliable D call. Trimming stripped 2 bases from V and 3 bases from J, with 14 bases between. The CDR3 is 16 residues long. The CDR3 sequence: CASSLRRSRNYNEQFF. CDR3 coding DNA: TGTGCCAGCAGTTTAAGGCGGAGCAGGAACTACAATGAGCAGTTCTTC.

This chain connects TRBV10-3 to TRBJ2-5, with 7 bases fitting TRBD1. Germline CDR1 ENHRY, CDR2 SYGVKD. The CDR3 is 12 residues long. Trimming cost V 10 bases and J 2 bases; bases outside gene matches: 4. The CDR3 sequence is CATRDRQETQYF. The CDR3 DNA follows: TGTGCCACCCGGGACAGACAAGAGACCCAGTACTTC.

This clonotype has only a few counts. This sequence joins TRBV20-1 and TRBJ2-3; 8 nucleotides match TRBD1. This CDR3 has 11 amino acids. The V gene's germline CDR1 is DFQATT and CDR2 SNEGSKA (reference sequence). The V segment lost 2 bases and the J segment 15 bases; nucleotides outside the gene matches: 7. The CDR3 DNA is TGCAGTGCTAGAAGACAGGGGCCGCTTTATTTT. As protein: CSARRQGPLYF.

This CDR3 reads CASSELQGSGANVLTF. As DNA, the CDR3 is TGTGCCAGCAGTGAGCTTCAGGGGTCTGGGGCCAACGTCCTGACTTTC. The chain has TRBV6-1 and TRBJ2-6; tentatively, D is TRBD1 (6 bases). The CDR3 consists of 16 residues. V dropped 3 bases and J dropped 1 base, with 10 bases sitting between them. Per the germline V gene, CDR1 is MNHNS and CDR2 is SASEGT.

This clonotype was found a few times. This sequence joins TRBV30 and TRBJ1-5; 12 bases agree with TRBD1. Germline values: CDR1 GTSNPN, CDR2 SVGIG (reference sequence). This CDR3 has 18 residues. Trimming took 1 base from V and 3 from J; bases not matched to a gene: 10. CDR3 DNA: TGTGCCTGGAGTGATCAACCCGGGACAGGGGGCTACAATCAGCCCCAGCATTTT. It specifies CAWSDQPGTGGYNQPQHF.

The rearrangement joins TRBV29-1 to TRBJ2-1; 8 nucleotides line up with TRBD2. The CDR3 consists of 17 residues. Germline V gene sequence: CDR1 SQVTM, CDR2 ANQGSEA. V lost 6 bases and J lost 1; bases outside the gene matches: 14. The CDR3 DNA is TGCAGCGTGGAGGGGGTCGGGAGGGCCGGTTCCTACAATGAGCAGTTCTTC. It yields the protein CSVEGVGRAGSYNEQFF.

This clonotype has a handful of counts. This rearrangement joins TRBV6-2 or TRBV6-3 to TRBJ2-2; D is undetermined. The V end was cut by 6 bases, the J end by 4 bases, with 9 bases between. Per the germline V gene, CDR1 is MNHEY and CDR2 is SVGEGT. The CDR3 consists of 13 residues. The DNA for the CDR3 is TGTGCCAGCAGCGCGGCGGTCACCGGGGAGCTGTTTTTT. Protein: CASSAAVTGELFF.

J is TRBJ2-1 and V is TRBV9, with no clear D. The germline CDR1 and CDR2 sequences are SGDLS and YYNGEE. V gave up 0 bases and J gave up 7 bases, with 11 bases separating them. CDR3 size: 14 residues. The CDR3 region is CASSVGQNSNEQFF. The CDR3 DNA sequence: TGTGCCAGCAGCGTAGGACAAAATTCTAATGAGCAGTTCTTC.

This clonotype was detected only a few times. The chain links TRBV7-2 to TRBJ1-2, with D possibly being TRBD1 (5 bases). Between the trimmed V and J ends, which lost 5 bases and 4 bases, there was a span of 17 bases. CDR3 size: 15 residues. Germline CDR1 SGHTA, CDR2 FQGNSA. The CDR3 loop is CASSPYPTVGYGYTF. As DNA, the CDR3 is TGTGCCAGCAGCCCTTACCCGACAGTGGGCTATGGCTACACCTTC. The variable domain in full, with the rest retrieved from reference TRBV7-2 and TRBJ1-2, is GAGVSQSPSNKVTEKGKDVELRCDPISGHTALYWYRQSLGQGLEFLIYFQGNSAPDKSGLPSDRFSAERTGGSVSTLTIQRTQQEDSAVYLCASSPYPTVGYGYTFGSGTRLTVV.

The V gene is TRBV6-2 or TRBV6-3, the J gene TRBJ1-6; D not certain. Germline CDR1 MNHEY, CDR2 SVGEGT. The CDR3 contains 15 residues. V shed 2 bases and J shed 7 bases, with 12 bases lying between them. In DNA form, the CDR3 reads TGTGCCAGCAGTTACAGTTCGGGTTACAATTCACCCCTCCACTTT. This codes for CASSYSSGYNSPLHF.

DNA of the CDR3: TGTGCCAGCAGCTCTTTGACAGGCGGGACCCAGTACTTC. It translates to CASSSLTGGTQYF. The rearrangement joins TRBV5-6 to TRBJ2-5, with TRBD1 as a possible D gene (6 bases). Trimming removed 3 bases at V and 7 bases at J, with 13 bases between. The CDR3 length is 13 residues. CDR1 and CDR2 (germline): SGHDT, YYEEEE.

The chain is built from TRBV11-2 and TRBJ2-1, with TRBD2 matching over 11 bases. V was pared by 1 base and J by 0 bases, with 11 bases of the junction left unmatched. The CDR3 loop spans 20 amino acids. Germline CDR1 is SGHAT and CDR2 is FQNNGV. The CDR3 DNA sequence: TGTGCCAGCAGCTTAGTTCCGGGACTAGCGGCTCAAAGCTCCTACAATGAGCAGTTCTTC. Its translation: CASSLVPGLAAQSSYNEQFF.

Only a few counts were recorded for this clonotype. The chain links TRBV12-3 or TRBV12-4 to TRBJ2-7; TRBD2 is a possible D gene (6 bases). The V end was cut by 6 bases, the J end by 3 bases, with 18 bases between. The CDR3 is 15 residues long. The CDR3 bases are TGTGCCAGCAGCACAAGTCGGGGGACCAACTACGAGCAGTACTTC. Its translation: CASSTSRGTNYEQYF.